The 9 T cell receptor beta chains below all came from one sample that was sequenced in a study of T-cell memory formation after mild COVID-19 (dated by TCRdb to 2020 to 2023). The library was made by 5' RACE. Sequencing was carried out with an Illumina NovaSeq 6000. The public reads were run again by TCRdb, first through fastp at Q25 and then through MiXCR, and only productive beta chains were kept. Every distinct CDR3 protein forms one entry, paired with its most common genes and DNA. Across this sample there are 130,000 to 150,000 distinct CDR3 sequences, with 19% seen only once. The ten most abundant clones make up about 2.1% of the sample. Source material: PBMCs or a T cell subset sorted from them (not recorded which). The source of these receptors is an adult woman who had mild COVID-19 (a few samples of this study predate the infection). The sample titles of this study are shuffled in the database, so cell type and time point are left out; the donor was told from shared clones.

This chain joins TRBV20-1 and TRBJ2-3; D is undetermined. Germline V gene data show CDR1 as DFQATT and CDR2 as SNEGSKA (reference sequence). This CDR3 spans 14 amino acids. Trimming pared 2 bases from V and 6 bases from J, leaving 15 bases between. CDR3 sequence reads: CSARSPSRPDTQYF. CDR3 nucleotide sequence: TGCAGTGCTAGATCCCCTTCCCGGCCGGATACGCAGTATTTT.

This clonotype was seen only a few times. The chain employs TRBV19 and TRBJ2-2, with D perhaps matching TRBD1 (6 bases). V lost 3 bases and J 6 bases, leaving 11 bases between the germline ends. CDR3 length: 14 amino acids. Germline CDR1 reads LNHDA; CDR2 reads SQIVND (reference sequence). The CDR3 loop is CASSMRGTPGELFF. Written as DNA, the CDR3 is TGTGCCAGTAGTATGAGGGGGACCCCCGGGGAGCTGTTTTTT.

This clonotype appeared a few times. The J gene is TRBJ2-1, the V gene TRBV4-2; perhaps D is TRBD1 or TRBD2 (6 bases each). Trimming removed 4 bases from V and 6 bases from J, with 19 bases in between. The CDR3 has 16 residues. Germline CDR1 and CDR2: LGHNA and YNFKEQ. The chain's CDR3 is CASSPRLRDTFNEQFF. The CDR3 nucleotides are TGTGCCAGCAGCCCCCGGCTGCGGGACACCTTCAATGAGCAGTTCTTC.

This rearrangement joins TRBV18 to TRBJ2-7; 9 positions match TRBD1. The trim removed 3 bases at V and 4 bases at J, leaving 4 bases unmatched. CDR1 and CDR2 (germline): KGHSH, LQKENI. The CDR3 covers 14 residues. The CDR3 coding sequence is TGTGCCAGCTCACCGGAGGACAGGGGTTACGAGCAGTACTTC. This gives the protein CASSPEDRGYEQYF.

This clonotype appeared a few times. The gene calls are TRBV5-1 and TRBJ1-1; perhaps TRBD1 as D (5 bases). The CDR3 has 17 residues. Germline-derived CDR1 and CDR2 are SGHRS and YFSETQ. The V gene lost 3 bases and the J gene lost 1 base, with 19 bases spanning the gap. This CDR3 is CASSYNPGGKGNTEAFF. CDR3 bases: TGCGCCAGCAGCTATAACCCCGGGGGGAAGGGGAACACTGAAGCTTTCTTT.

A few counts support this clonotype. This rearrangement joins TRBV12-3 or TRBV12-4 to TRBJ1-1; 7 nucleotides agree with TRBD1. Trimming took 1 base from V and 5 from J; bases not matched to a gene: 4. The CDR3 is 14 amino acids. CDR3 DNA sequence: TGTGCCAGCAGTTTAGGGGACAGTCCAACTGAAGCTTTCTTT. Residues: CASSLGDSPTEAFF.

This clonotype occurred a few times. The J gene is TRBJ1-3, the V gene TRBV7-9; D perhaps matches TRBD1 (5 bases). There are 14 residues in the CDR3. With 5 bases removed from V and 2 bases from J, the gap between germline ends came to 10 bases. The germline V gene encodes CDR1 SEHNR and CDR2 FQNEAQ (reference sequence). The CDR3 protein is CASSLAGPGNTIYF. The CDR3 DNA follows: TGTGCCAGCAGCCTGGCAGGGCCTGGAAACACCATATATTTT.

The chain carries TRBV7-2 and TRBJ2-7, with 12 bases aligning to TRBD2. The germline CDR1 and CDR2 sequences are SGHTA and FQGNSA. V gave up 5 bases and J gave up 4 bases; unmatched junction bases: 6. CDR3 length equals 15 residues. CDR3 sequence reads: CASSPLTSGRYEQYF. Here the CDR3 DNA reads TGTGCCAGCAGCCCATTGACTAGCGGGAGATACGAGCAGTACTTC.

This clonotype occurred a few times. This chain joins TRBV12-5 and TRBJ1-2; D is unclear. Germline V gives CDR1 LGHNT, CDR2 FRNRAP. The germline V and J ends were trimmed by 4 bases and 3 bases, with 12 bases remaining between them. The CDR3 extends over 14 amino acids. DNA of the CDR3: TGTGCTAGTGGTTCTCGACGCCAGTACTATGGCTACACCTTC. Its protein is CASGSRRQYYGYTF.